This T cell receptor (beta chain) was recorded in a study of cytotoxic CD8 clonotypes in ibrutinib-treated CLL. As to this clone: Its antigen remains unknown.

Per germline, CDR1 SGHTA and CDR2 FQGNSA. The V end was cut by 6 bases, the J end by 7 bases, with 13 bases between. The CDR3 totals 12 residues. The study, taken as a whole, reports: Higher circulating CD8+ T-cell counts strongly accompanied higher baseline clonality, above age-matched healthy donors.

Measured with immunoSEQ multiplex PCR; TCRdb has only the in-frame clones, and not every one. In the table there are some 200,000 clones, 79% of which are singletons. The chain combines TRBV7-2 with TRBJ2-7; tentative D call: TRBD2 (5 bases). Specimen: PBMCs, collected after 12 months of ibrutinib treatment. This receptor was obtained from a human donor with chronic lymphocytic leukemia. The CDR3 coding sequence is TGTGCCAGCAGTAGCGTTTGGGTTGAGCAGTACTTC. Translation: CASSSVWVEQYF. The complete variable domain, with remaining parts taken from reference TRBV7-2 and TRBJ2-7, reads GAGVSQSPSNKVTEKGKDVELRCDPISGHTALYWYRQSLGQGLEFLIYFQGNSAPDKSGLPSDRFSAERTGGSVSTLTIQRTQQEDSAVYLCASSSVWVEQYFGPGTRLTVT.